The 25 T cell receptor beta chains reported below all come from one sample, sequenced in a study of cytomegalovirus exposure and HLA in healthy donors. This PCR relied on a set of 60 Vbeta primers and 13 Jbeta primers. The data were produced by immunoSEQ multiplex PCR, yet TCRdb's version contains in-frame clones alone and is incomplete. The table lists around 250,000 clones, approximately 82% of them singletons. Sequenced: PBMCs. These receptors were collected from an older woman in good health and CMV-seropositive.

The CDR3 reads CASSVNPYRQQGSYEQYF. CDR3 bases: TGTGCCAGCAGTGTCAATCCCTACCGGCAGCAGGGATCCTACGAGCAGTACTTC. This chain joins TRBV6-1 and TRBJ2-7; D may be TRBD1 (5 bases). Trimming removed 4 bases from V and 1 base from J, with 23 bases in between. The length of the CDR3 is 18 residues. CDR1 and CDR2 (germline): MNHNS, SASEGT.

The chain couples TRBV7-3 to TRBJ2-7; no reliable D call. The CDR3 sequence is 15 residues long. Germline V lookup: CDR1 SGHTA, CDR2 FQGTGA. V was shortened by 4 bases and J by 2 bases, with 15 bases between the two germline ends. The CDR3 loop reads CASSCSRSVPYEQYF. DNA of the CDR3: TGTGCCAGCAGCTGTTCCAGATCAGTCCCCTACGAGCAGTACTTC.

The rearrangement uses TRBV19 and TRBJ2-1; TRBD2 matches 7 bases. This CDR3 is built from 15 residues. The germline CDR1 and CDR2 sequences are LNHDA and SQIVND (reference sequence). The V gene end was trimmed by 5 bases and the J gene end by 7 bases; junction bases not matched to a gene: 11. The CDR3 sequence is CASSGNLVGGNEQFF. CDR3 coding DNA: TGTGCCAGTAGTGGTAACTTAGTCGGGGGGAATGAGCAGTTCTTC.

The rearrangement links TRBV2 to TRBJ1-4; D gene unclear. Per germline, CDR1 SNHLY and CDR2 FYNNEI. This CDR3 region has 15 residues. Between the trimmed V and J ends, which lost 3 bases and 7 bases, there was a span of 15 bases. Here the CDR3 reads CASSDGLGEGEKLFF. In DNA, the CDR3 is TGTGCCAGCAGTGATGGGCTCGGGGAAGGTGAAAAACTGTTTTTT.

The J gene is TRBJ2-7, the V gene TRBV7-3, with 7 positions matching TRBD1. The germline gives CDR1 SGHTA, CDR2 FQGTGA. Trimming at V came to 5 bases and at J to 0 bases, leaving 7 bases not matched to a gene. The CDR3 runs 15 residues. Here the CDR3 reads CASSPLGQNSYEQYF. CDR3 nucleotides: TGTGCCAGCAGCCCGTTGGGACAGAACTCCTACGAGCAGTACTTC.

The chain recombines TRBV4-2 with TRBJ2-1, with 9 positions matching TRBD2. The junction had 6 bases not matched to a gene; V was cut back by 0 bases and J by 9 bases. The CDR3 loop spans 15 amino acids. From germline, CDR1 is LGHNA and CDR2 YNFKEQ. CDR3: CASSQERTSESEQFF. The CDR3 nucleotides are TGTGCCAGCAGCCAAGAAAGGACTAGCGAAAGTGAGCAGTTCTTC.

This clone was counted a few times. V is TRBV6-1 and J is TRBJ2-2; D gene unclear. Germline CDR1 is MNHNS and CDR2 is SASEGT. The CDR3 covers 15 residues. Trimming stripped 3 bases from V and 1 base from J, with 9 bases between. CDR3 in DNA: TGTGCCAGCAGTGATTTCGAGTGGAACACCGGGGAGCTGTTTTTT. It encodes CASSDFEWNTGELFF.

The chain employs TRBV6-5 and TRBJ2-5; 7 bases are a match to TRBD1. Germline lookup yields CDR1 MNHEY and CDR2 SVGAGI. V dropped 4 bases and J dropped 5; count of bases not matched to a gene: 10. This CDR3 region has 15 residues. In DNA form, the CDR3 reads TGTGCCAGCAGTTCTTACCTACAGGGGAAGGAGACCCAGTACTTC. Translation gives CASSSYLQGKETQYF.

V and J are TRBV29-1 and TRBJ2-3, with 13 bases aligning to TRBD2. CDR1 is SQVTM, CDR2 ANQGSEA, per germline. J gave up 5 bases and V 5 bases, and 4 bases lay outside the gene matches. The length of the CDR3 is 14 residues. CDR3 sequence reads: CSVRTSGRIDTQYF. In nucleotides, the CDR3 is TGCAGCGTTCGGACTAGCGGGAGAATAGATACGCAGTATTTT.

This rearrangement joins TRBV4-1 to TRBJ1-1, with D perhaps matching TRBD1 (5 bases). Germline V CDR1 and CDR2: MGHRA, YSYEKL. V was shortened by 3 bases and J by 5 bases, with 10 bases between the two germline ends. This CDR3 is built from 13 residues. The CDR3 spells CASSHVGRTEAFF. The DNA of the CDR3 is TGCGCCAGCAGCCACGTGGGGCGGACTGAAGCTTTCTTT.

This clone has just a few counts. The genes are TRBV27 and TRBJ2-7, with TRBD2 identical over 7 bases. Germline V CDR1 and CDR2: MNHEY, SMNVEV (reference sequence). The junction had 7 bases not matched to a gene; V was cut back by 3 bases and J by 2 bases. The CDR3 covers 15 residues. CDR3 loop: CASSLVAGVAYEQYF. CDR3 in DNA: TGTGCCAGCAGTTTGGTGGCGGGAGTAGCCTACGAGCAGTACTTC.

The chain couples TRBV9 to TRBJ1-1; D is possibly TRBD1 (5 bases). Germline CDR1 reads SGDLS; CDR2 reads YYNGEE. Between the trimmed V and J ends, which lost 3 bases and 0 bases, there was a span of 6 bases. This CDR3 has 13 residues. CDR3 DNA: TGTGCCAGCAGCGAGACAGTGAACACTGAAGCTTTCTTT. Its protein product is CASSETVNTEAFF.

This clone was detected only a few times. The V gene is TRBV27, the J gene TRBJ2-7; 10 bases line up with TRBD2. V gave up 3 bases and J gave up 2 bases; unmatched junction bases: 4. The CDR3 loop spans 15 amino acids. Looked up from germline, CDR1 is MNHEY and CDR2 is SMNVEV (reference sequence). The CDR3 DNA sequence: TGTGCCAGCAGTTTCACTAGCGGGGCCGCCTACGAGCAGTACTTC. Protein product: CASSFTSGAAYEQYF.

The chain employs TRBV4-1 and TRBJ2-3, with TRBD2 identical over 14 bases. Germline CDR1 and CDR2: MGHRA and YSYEKL. The J segment lost 5 bases and the V segment lost 4 bases, leaving 8 bases of the junction unmatched. The CDR3 loop spans 17 amino acids. CDR3 sequence reads: CASSPRLTSGRGDTQYF. The DNA of the CDR3 is TGCGCCAGCAGCCCACGCCTGACTAGCGGGAGGGGAGATACGCAGTATTTT.

The chain combines TRBV9 with TRBJ1-1, with 7 bases that match TRBD1. The CDR3 covers 15 residues. Germline V gives CDR1 SGDLS, CDR2 YYNGEE. V dropped 8 bases and J dropped 0; count of bases not matched to a gene: 10. The CDR3 coding sequence is TGTGCCAGTTCGCGGGACAGAGGAATGAACACTGAAGCTTTCTTT. Protein product: CASSRDRGMNTEAFF.

This chain uses TRBV19 with TRBJ2-7, with 10 bases aligning to TRBD2. Germline CDR1 is LNHDA and CDR2 is SQIVND (reference sequence). This CDR3 has 14 amino acids. Trimming cost V 1 base and J 12 bases; bases outside gene matches: 9. The CDR3 is CASSIGPSSGSVYF. The DNA for the CDR3 is TGTGCCAGTAGTATAGGCCCTTCTAGCGGGAGTGTGTACTTC.

The chain is built from TRBV5-1 and TRBJ2-7, with 8 bases matching TRBD1. The CDR3 extends over 16 amino acids. Trimming cost V 0 bases and J 7 bases; bases outside gene matches: 12. Germline V gene lookup returns CDR1 SGHRS and CDR2 YFSETQ. This CDR3 is CASSLEATGATREQYF. The CDR3 nucleotides read TGCGCCAGCAGCTTGGAGGCGACAGGGGCCACTCGAGAGCAGTACTTC.

This sequence joins TRBV5-4 and TRBJ1-2, with 8 bases lining up with TRBD1. Germline V gives CDR1 SGHNT, CDR2 YYREEE (reference sequence). V gave up 4 bases and J gave up 4 bases; unmatched junction bases: 6. The length of the CDR3 is 14 residues. CDR3 amino acids: CASSTRDRLYGYTF. The CDR3 DNA reads TGTGCCAGCAGCACCCGGGACAGGCTCTATGGCTACACCTTC.

The chain uses TRBV5-7 and TRBJ1-5; TRBD1 might be the D (5 bases). TRBV5-7 is given ORF status, its function remaining uncertain. The CDR3 is 17 residues long. The germline V and J ends were trimmed by 0 bases and 0 bases, with 13 bases remaining between them. The DNA of the CDR3 is TGTGCCAGCAGCTTGGGACGGACAAGCTATAGCAATCAGCCCCAGCATTTT. Translation: CASSLGRTSYSNQPQHF.

This clone was observed a handful of times. The chain has TRBV29-1 and TRBJ2-1; 8 bases fit TRBD2. Looked up from germline, CDR1 is SQVTM and CDR2 is ANQGSEA. The CDR3 is 14 residues long. J was trimmed by 6 bases and V by 6 bases; bases with no gene match: 10. The DNA of the CDR3 is TGCAGCGTCCAAGGACTAGCATCGATCAATGAGCAGTTCTTC. Protein sequence: CSVQGLASINEQFF.

The chain employs TRBV30 and TRBJ2-2; 12 bases align to TRBD2. The CDR3 consists of 17 residues. CDR1 and CDR2 from the germline V gene are GTSNPN and SVGIG (reference sequence). Trimming took 1 base from V and 5 from J; bases not matched to a gene: 8. Written as DNA, the CDR3 is TGTGCCTGGAGTGGGCTAGCGGGAGGGCCGAGTACCGGGGAGCTGTTTTTT. It codes for CAWSGLAGGPSTGELFF.

This clone appeared once. V gene TRBV11-2 combines with J gene TRBJ1-1; TRBD1 might be the D (5 bases). V was clipped by 3 bases and J by 5 bases, with 16 bases between them. Germline CDR1 is SGHAT and CDR2 is FQNNGV. This CDR3 comprises 15 residues. The CDR3 sequence is CASSFNTGVLTEAFF. CDR3 bases: TGTGCCAGCAGCTTCAATACGGGGGTTTTGACTGAAGCTTTCTTT.

The J gene is TRBJ2-3, the V gene TRBV6-5, with a weak D call TRBD2 (5 bases). The V gene lost 4 bases and the J gene lost 0 bases, with 11 bases spanning the gap. This CDR3 has 15 amino acids. Per germline, CDR1 MNHEY and CDR2 SVGAGI. CDR3 protein: CASSWTPTSTDTQYF. In DNA, the CDR3 is TGTGCCAGCAGTTGGACTCCAACTAGCACAGATACGCAGTATTTT.

The chain recombines TRBV14 with TRBJ2-7, with D possibly being TRBD1 (6 bases). Germline V gives CDR1 SGHDN, CDR2 FVKESK. Trimming pared 6 bases from V and 6 bases from J, leaving 12 bases between. The CDR3 runs 12 residues. CDR3: CASSLTGFEQYF. In nucleotides, the CDR3 is TGTGCCAGCAGTCTCACAGGGTTCGAGCAGTACTTC.

This clone was observed a few times. This chain uses TRBV5-5 with TRBJ1-4; 12 bases line up with TRBD1. The CDR3 spans 19 residues. Germline V lookup: CDR1 SGHKS, CDR2 YYEKEE (reference sequence). V gave up 0 bases and J gave up 2 bases; unmatched junction bases: 8. This chain's CDR3 is CASSLAGTGGYATNEKLFF. The CDR3 nucleotides read TGTGCCAGCAGCTTGGCCGGGACAGGGGGCTATGCGACTAATGAAAAACTGTTTTTT.